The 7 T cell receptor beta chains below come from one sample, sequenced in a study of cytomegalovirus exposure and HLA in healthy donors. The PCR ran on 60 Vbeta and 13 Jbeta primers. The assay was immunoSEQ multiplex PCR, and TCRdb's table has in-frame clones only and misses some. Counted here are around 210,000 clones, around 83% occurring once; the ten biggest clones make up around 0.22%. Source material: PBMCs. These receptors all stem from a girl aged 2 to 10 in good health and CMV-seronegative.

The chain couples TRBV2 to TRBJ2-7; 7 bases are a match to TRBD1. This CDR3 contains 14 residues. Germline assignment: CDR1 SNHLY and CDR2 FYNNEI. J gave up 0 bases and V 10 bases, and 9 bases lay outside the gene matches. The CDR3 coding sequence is TGTGCCACCAAGACACAGGGGAGCTCCTACGAGCAGTACTTC. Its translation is CATKTQGSSYEQYF.

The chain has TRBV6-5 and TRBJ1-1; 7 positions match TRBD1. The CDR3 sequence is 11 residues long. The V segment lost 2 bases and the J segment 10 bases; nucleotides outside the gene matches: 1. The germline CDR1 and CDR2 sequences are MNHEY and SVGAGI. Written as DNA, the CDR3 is TGTGCCAGCAGTTACCAGGGGGGAGCTTTCTTT. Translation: CASSYQGGAFF.

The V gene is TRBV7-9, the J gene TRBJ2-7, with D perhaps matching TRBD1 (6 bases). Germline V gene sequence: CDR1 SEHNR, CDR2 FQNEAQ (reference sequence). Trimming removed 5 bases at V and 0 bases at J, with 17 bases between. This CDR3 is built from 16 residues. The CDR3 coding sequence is TGTGCCAGCAGCCCTCTAACCCGGGACAACTCCTACGAGCAGTACTTC. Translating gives CASSPLTRDNSYEQYF.

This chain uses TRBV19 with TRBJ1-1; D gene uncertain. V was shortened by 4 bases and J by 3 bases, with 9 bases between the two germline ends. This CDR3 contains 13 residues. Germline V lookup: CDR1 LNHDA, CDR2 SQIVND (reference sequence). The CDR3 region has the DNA TGTGCCAGTAGTACGTGGCAGGACACTGAAGCTTTCTTT. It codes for CASSTWQDTEAFF.

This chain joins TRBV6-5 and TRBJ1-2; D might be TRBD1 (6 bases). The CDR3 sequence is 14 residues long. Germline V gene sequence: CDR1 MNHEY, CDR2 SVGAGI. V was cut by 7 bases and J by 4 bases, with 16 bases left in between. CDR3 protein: CASTGRGSVYGYTF. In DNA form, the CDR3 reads TGTGCCAGCACTGGCAGGGGATCGGTCTATGGCTACACCTTC.

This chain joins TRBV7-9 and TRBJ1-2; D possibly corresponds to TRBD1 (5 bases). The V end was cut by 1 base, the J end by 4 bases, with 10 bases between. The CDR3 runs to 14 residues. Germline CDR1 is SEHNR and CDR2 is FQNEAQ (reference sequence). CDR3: CASSLGARGYGYTF. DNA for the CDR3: TGTGCCAGCAGCTTAGGTGCTAGGGGCTATGGCTACACCTTC.

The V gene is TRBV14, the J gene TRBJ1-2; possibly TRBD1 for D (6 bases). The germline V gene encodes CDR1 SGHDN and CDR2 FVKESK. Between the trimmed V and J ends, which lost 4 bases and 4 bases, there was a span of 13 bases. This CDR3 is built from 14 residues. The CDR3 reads CASSPRTASYGYTF. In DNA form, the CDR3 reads TGTGCCAGCAGCCCGAGGACAGCCTCCTATGGCTACACCTTC.